This T cell receptor beta chain was recovered during a study of T cells in Graves' hyperthyroidism and ophthalmopathy. Uncontrolled infection, other autoimmune disease, pregnancy or lactation led to exclusion. Each diagnosis was grounded in clinical symptoms, serum thyroxine and TRAb, thyroid ultrasound, and orbital computed tomography. The CDR3 regions of TCR beta were amplified from RNA transcripts. TCR CDR3 underwent first-round RT-PCR with the HTBI primer set. TCRdb used MiXCR to reprocess the multiplex PCR reads, holding one entry per CDR3 protein. Of about 350,000 distinct CDR3 sequences listed, approximately 19% are singletons. Study findings and constraints: Blood also showed most of the thyroid clonotypes that were expanded above 0.001. Ophthalmopathy was identified by the model a median 6.5 months ahead of onset.

This clonotype was observed at least ten times. Its antigen is still unknown. With V trimmed by 1 base and J by 5 bases, 4 bases remained unmatched. The CDR3 has 14 residues. CDR1 is LGHDT, CDR2 YNNKEL, per germline (reference sequence). The J gene is TRBJ2-7, the V gene TRBV3-1; the match to TRBD1 covers 8 bases. Sequencing used blood. The clonotype was recovered from a woman aged 18-30 years with Graves' hyperthyroidism. The CDR3 bases are TGTGCCAGCAGCCAAGGGTCAGGGGGCGACGAGCAGTACTTC. The encoded protein is CASSQGSGGDEQYF.